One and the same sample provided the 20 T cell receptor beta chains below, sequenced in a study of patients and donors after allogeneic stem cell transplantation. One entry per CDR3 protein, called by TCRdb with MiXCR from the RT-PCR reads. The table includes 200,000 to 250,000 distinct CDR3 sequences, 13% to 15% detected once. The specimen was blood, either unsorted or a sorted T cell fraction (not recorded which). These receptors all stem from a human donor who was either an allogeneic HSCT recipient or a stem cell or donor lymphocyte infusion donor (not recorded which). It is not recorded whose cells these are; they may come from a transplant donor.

The CDR3 protein is CSASGTLRGHNEQFF. The DNA of the CDR3 is TGCAGTGCTTCCGGCACCCTCCGAGGACACAATGAGCAGTTCTTC. The chain links TRBV20-1 to TRBJ2-1; D is undetermined. The CDR3 covers 15 residues. The ends were cut back, 5 bases at V and 5 bases at J, with 19 bases in the middle. Germline values: CDR1 DFQATT, CDR2 SNEGSKA (reference sequence).

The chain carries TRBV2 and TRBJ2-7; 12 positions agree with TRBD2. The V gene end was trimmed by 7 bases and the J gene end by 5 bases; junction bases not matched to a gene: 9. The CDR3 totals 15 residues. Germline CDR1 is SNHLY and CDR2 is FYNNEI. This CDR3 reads CASTPVGLAGDEQYF. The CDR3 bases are TGTGCCAGCACCCCGGTGGGACTAGCGGGCGACGAGCAGTACTTC.

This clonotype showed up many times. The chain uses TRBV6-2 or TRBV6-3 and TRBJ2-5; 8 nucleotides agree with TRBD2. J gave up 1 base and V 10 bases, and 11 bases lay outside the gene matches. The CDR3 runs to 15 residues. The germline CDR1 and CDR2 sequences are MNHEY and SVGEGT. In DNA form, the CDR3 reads TGTGCCACACCCGTTGCCGGGGGGGGCCAAGAGACCCAGTACTTC. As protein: CATPVAGGGQETQYF.

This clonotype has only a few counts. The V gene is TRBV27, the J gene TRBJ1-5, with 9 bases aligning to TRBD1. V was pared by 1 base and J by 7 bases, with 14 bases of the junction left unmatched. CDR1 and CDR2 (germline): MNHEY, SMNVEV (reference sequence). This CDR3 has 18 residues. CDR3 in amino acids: CASSLLGTGQILGQPQHF. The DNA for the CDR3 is TGTGCCAGCAGTTTATTGGGGACAGGGCAAATCTTGGGGCAGCCCCAGCATTTT.

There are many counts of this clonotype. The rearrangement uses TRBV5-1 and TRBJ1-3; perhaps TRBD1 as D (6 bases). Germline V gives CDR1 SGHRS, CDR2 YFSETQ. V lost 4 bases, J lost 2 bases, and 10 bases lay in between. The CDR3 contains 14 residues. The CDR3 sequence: CASSPGTTGNTIYF. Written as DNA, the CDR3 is TGCGCCAGCAGCCCTGGGACAACTGGAAACACCATATATTTT. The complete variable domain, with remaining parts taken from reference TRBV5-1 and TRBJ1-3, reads KAGVTQTPRYLIKTRGQQVTLSCSPISGHRSVSWYQQTPGQGLQFLFEYFSETQRNKGNFPGRFSGRQFSNSRSEMNVSTLELGDSALYLCASSPGTTGNTIYFGEGSWLTVV.

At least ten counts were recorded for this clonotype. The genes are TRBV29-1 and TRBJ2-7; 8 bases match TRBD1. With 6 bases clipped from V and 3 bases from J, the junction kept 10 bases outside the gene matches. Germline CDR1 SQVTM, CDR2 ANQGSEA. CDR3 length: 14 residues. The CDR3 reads CSVVGLDRVYEQYF. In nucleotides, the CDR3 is TGCAGCGTCGTTGGGTTGGACAGGGTCTACGAGCAGTACTTC.

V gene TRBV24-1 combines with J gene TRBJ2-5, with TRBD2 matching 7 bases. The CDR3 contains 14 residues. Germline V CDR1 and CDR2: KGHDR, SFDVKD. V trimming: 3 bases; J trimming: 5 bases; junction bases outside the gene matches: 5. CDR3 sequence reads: CATSDAGGLETQYF. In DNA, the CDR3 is TGTGCCACCAGTGATGCCGGGGGGTTGGAGACCCAGTACTTC.

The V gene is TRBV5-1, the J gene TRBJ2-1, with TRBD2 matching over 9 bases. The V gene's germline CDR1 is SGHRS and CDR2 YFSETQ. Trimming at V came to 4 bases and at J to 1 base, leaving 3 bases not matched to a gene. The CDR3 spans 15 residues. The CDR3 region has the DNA TGCGCCAGCAGCCGACTAGCGGAATCCTACAATGAGCAGTTCTTC. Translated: CASSRLAESYNEQFF.

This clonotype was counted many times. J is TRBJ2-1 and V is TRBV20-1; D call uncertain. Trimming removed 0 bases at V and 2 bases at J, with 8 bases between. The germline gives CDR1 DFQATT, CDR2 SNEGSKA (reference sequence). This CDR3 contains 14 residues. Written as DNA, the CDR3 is TGCAGTGCTAGAGATGCAGAAACCTACAATGAGCAGTTCTTC. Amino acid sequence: CSARDAETYNEQFF.

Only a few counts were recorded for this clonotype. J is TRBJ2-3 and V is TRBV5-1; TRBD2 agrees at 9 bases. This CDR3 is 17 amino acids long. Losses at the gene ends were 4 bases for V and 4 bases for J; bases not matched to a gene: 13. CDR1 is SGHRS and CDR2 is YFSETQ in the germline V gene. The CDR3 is CASSLTISGRGADTQYF. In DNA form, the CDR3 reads TGCGCCAGCAGCCTGACCATTAGCGGGAGAGGGGCAGATACGCAGTATTTT.

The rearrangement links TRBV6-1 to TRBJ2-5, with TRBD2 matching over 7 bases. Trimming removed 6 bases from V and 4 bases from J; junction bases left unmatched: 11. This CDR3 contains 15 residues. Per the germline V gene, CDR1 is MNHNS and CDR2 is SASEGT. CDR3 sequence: CASSPSGRYVETQYF. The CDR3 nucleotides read TGTGCCAGCAGCCCTAGCGGCAGATATGTAGAGACCCAGTACTTC.

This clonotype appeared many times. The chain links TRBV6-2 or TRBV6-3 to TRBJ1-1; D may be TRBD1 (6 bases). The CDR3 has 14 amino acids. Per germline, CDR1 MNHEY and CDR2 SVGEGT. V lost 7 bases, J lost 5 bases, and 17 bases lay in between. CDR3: CASIQGGVWTEAFF. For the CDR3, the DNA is TGTGCCAGCATTCAAGGGGGGGTGTGGACTGAAGCTTTCTTT.

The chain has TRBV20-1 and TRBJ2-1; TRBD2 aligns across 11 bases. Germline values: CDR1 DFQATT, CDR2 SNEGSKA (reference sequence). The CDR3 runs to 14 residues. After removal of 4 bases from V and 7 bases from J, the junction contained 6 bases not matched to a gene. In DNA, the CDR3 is TGCAGTGCTACACCGGGACTAGCGGAGAATGAGCAGTTCTTC. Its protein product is CSATPGLAENEQFF.

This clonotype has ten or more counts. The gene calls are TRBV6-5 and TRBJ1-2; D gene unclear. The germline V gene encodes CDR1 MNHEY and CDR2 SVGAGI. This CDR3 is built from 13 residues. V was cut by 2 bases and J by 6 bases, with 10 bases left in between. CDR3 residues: CASSYRAGHGYTF. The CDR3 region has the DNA TGTGCCAGCAGTTACAGGGCAGGCCATGGCTACACCTTC.

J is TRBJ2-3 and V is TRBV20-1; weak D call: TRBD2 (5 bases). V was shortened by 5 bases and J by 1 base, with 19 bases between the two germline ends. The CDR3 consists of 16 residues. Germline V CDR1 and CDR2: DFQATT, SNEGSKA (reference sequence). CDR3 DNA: TGCAGTGCTGGCCCCAGCACGGGGAGTGGCACAGATACGCAGTATTTT. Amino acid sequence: CSAGPSTGSGTDTQYF.

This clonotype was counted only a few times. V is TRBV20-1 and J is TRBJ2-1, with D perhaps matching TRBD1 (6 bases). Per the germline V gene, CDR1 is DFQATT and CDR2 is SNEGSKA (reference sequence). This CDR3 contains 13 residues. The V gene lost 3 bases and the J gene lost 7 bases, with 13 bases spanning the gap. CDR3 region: CSASGGRTNEQFF. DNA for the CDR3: TGCAGTGCTAGTGGGGGCAGGACTAATGAGCAGTTCTTC.

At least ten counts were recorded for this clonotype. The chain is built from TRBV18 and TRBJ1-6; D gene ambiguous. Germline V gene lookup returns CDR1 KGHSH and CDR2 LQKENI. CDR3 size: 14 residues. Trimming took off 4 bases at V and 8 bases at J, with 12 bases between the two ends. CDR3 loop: CASSRLEGDSPLHF. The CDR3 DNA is TGTGCCAGCTCACGTCTGGAGGGTGATTCACCCCTCCACTTT.

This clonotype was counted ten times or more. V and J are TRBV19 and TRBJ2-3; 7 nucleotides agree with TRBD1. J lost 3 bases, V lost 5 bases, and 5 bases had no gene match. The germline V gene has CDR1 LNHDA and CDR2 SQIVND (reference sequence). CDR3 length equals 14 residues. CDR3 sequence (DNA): TGTGCCAGTAGTCCGCGACAGGGAACAGATACGCAGTATTTT. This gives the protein CASSPRQGTDTQYF.

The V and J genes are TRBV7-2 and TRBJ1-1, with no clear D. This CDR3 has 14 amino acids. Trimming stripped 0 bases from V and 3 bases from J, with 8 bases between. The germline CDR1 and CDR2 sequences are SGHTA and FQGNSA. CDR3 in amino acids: CASSLAVPYTEAFF. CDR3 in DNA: TGTGCCAGCAGCTTAGCAGTGCCGTACACTGAAGCTTTCTTT. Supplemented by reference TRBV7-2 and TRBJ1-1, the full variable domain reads GAGVSQSPSNKVTEKGKDVELRCDPISGHTALYWYRQSLGQGLEFLIYFQGNSAPDKSGLPSDRFSAERTGGSVSTLTIQRTQQEDSAVYLCASSLAVPYTEAFFGQGTRLTVV.

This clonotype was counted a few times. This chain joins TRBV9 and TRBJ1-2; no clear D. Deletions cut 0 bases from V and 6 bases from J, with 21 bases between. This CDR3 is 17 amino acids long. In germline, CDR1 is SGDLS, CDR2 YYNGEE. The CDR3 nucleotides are TGTGCCAGCAGCGTAGAAGGTTGGGCTCCAACAGAGCATGGCTACACCTTC. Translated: CASSVEGWAPTEHGYTF.